This T cell receptor beta chain was found in a study of control samples from healthy donors and cancer patients. Some clones are missing from TCRdb's copy, which holds only in-frame ones; the method was immunoSEQ multiplex PCR. The repertoire holds 150,000 or so clones, with around 90% as singletons. From germline, CDR1 is MDHEN and CDR2 SYDVKM. V gave up 7 bases and J gave up 6 bases; unmatched junction bases: 9. The CDR3 sequence is 15 residues long. This sequence originates from a man in his late teens or twenties in good health. Sequencing used blood. V is TRBV28 and J is TRBJ2-2; 9 bases agree with TRBD2. CDR3 sequence reads: CASTDVAGVAGELFF. The CDR3 DNA follows: TGTGCCAGCACGGATGTAGCGGGGGTGGCCGGGGAGCTGTTTTTT.